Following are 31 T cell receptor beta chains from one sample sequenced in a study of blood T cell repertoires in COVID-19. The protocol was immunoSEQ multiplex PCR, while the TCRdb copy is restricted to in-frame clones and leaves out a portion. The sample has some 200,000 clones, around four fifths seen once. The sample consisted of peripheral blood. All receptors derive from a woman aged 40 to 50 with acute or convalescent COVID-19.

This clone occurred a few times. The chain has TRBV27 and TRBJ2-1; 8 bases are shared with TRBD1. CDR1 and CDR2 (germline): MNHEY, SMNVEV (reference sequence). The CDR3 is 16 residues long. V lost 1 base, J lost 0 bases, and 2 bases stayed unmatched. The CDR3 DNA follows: TGTGCCAGCAGTTTATTGACAGGGGACTCCTACAATGAGCAGTTCTTC. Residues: CASSLLTGDSYNEQFF.

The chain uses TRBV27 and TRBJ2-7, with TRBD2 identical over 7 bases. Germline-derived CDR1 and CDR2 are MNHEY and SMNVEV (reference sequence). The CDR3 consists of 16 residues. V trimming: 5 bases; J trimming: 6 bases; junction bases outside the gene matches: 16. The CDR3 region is CASSPLRGGRILEQYF. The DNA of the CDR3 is TGTGCCAGCAGTCCCTTAAGGGGCGGGAGAATACTCGAGCAGTACTTC.

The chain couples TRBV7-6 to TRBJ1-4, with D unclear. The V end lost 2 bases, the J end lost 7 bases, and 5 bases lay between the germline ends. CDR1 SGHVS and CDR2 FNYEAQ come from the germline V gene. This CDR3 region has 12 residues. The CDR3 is CASSLYREKLFF. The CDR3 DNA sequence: TGTGCCAGCAGCTTATATCGTGAAAAACTGTTTTTT. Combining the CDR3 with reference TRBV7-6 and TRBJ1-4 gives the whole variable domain GAGVSQSPRYKVTKRGQDVALRCDPISGHVSLYWYRQALGQGPEFLTYFNYEAQQDKSGLPNDRFSAERPEGSISTLTIQRTEQRDSAMYRCASSLYREKLFFGSGTQLSVL.

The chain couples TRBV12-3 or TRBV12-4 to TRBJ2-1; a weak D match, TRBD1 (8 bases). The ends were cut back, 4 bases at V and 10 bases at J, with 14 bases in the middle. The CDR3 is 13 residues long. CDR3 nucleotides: TGTGCCAGCAGTTCCTACAGGGGGGGCGAGCAGTTCTTC. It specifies CASSSYRGGEQFF.

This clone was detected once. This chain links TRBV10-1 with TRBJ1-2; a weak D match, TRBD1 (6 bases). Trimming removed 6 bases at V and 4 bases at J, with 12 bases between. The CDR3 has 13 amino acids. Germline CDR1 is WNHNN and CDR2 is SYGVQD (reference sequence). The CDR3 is CASSAGVTYGYTF. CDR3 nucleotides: TGCGCCAGCAGCGCAGGGGTTACCTATGGCTACACCTTC.

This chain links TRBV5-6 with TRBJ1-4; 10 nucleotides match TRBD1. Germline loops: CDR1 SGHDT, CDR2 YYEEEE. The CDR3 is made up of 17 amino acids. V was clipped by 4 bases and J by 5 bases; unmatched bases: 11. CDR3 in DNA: TGTGCCAGCAGCCGGGGACAGGGGTGGATTAGGAATGAAAAACTGTTTTTT. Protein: CASSRGQGWIRNEKLFF.

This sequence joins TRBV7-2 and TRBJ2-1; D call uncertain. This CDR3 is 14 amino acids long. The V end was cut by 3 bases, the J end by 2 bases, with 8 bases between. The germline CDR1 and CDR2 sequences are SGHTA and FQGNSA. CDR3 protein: CASSFAVAYNEQFF. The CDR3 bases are TGTGCCAGCAGCTTCGCGGTAGCCTACAATGAGCAGTTCTTC. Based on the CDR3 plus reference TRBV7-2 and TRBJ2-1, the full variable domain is GAGVSQSPSNKVTEKGKDVELRCDPISGHTALYWYRQSLGQGLEFLIYFQGNSAPDKSGLPSDRFSAERTGGSVSTLTIQRTQQEDSAVYLCASSFAVAYNEQFFGPGTRLTVL.

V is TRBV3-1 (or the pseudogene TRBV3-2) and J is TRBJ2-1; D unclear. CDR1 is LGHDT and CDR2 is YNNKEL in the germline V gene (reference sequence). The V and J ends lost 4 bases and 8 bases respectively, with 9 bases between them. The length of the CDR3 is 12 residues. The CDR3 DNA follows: TGTGCCAGCAGCCTTAATCGAGATGAGCAGTTCTTC. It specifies CASSLNRDEQFF.

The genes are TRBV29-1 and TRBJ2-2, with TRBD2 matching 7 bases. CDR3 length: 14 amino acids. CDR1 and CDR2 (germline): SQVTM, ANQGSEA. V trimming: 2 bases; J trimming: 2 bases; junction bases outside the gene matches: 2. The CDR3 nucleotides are TGCAGCGTTGAACCGGGAGGCAACACCGGGGAGCTGTTTTTT. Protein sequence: CSVEPGGNTGELFF.

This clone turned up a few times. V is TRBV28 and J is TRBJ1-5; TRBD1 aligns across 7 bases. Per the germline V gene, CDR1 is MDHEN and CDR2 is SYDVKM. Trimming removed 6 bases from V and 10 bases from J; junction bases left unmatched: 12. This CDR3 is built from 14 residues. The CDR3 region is CASRPGQDRKPQHF. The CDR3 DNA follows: TGTGCCAGCAGACCTGGACAGGACCGAAAACCCCAGCATTTT.

The CDR3 loop reads CASSSDRAYEQYF. CDR3 DNA sequence: TGTGCCAGCAGCTCCGACAGGGCCTACGAGCAGTACTTC. This sequence joins TRBV6-5 and TRBJ2-7; 7 nucleotides align to TRBD1. CDR1 MNHEY and CDR2 SVGAGI come from the germline V gene. There are 13 residues in the CDR3. Trimming took 6 bases from V and 2 from J; bases not matched to a gene: 4.

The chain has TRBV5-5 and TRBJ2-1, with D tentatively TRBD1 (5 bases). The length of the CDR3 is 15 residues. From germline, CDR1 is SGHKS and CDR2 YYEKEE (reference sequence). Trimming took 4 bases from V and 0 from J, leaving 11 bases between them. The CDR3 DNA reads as TGTGCCAGCAGCGGACGGACAAGCTCCTACAATGAGCAGTTCTTC. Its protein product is CASSGRTSSYNEQFF.

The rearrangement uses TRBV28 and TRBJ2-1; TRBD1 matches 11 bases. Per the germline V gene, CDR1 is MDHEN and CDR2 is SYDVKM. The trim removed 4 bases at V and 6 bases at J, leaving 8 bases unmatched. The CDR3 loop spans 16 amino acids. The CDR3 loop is CASSSAAGTGGNEQFF. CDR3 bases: TGTGCCAGCAGTTCCGCCGCCGGGACAGGGGGCAATGAGCAGTTCTTC.

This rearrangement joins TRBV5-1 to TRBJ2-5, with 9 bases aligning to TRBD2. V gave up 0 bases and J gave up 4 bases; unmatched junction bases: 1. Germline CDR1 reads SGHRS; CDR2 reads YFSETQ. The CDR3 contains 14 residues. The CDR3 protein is CASSLGSGRETQYF. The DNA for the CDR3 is TGCGCCAGCAGCTTGGGTAGCGGGAGAGAGACCCAGTACTTC.

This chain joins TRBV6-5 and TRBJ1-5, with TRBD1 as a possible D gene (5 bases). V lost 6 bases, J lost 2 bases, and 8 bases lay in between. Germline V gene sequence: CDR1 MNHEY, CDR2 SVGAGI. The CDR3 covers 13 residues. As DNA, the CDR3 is TGTGCCAGCAGCGCACAGGGCAATCAGCCCCAGCATTTT. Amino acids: CASSAQGNQPQHF.

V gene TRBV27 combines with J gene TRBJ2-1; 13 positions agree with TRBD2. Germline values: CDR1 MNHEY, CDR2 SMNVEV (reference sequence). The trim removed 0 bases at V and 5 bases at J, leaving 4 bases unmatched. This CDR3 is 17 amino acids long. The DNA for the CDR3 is TGTGCCAGCAGTTTATCCTTAGGGACTAGCGGGGACAATGAGCAGTTCTTC. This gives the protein CASSLSLGTSGDNEQFF.

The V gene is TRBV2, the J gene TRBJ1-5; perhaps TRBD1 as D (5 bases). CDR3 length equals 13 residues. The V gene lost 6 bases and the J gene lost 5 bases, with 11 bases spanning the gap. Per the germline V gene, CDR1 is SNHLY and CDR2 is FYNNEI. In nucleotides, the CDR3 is TGTGCCAGCAGGGGGCAGGGATATCAGCCCCAGCATTTT. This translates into CASRGQGYQPQHF.

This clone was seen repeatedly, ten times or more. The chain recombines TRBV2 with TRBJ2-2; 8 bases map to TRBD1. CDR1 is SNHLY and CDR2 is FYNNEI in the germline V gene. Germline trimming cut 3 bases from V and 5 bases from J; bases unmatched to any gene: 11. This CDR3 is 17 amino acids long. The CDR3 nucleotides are TGTGCCAGCAGTGAGAGTCGAGGAACAGGGGGGACCGGGGAGCTGTTTTTT. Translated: CASSESRGTGGTGELFF.

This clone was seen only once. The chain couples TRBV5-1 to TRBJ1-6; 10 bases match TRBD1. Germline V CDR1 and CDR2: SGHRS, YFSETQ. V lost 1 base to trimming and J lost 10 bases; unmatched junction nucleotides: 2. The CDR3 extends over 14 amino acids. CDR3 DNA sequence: TGCGCCAGCAGCTTGACGGACAGGGGGTCACCCCTCCACTTT. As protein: CASSLTDRGSPLHF.

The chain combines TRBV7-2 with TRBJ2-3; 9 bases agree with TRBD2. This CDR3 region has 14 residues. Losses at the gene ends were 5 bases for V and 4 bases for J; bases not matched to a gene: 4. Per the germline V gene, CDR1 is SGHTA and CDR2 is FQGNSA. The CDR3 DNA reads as TGTGCCAGCAGCCCTGGGACTAGCTCAGATACGCAGTATTTT. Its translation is CASSPGTSSDTQYF. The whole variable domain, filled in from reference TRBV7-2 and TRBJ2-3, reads GAGVSQSPSNKVTEKGKDVELRCDPISGHTALYWYRQSLGQGLEFLIYFQGNSAPDKSGLPSDRFSAERTGGSVSTLTIQRTQQEDSAVYLCASSPGTSSDTQYFGPGTRLTVL.

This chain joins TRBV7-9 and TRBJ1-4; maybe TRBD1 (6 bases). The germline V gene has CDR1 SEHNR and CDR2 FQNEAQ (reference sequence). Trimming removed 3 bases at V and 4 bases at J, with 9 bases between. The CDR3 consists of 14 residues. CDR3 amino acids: CASSFQGNNEKLFF. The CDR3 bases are TGTGCCAGCAGCTTCCAGGGGAATAATGAAAAACTGTTTTTT.

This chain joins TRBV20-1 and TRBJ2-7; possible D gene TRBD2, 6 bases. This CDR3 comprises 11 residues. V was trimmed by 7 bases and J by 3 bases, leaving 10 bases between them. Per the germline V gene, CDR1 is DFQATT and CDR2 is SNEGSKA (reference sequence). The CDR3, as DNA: TGCAGTGGCGGGAAGGACTACGAGCAGTACTTC. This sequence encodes CSGGKDYEQYF.

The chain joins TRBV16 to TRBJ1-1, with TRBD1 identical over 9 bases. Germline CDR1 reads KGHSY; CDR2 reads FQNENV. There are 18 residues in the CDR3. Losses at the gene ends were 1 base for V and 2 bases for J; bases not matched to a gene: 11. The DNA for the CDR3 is TGTGCCAGCAGCCAATTTATCGGGACAGGGAGACCAAACACTGAAGCTTTCTTT. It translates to CASSQFIGTGRPNTEAFF. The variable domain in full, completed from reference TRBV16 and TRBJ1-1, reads GEEVAQTPKHLVRGEGQKAKLYCAPIKGHSYVFWYQQVLKNEFKFLISFQNENVFDETGMPKERFSAKCLPNSPCSLEIQATKLEDSAVYFCASSQFIGTGRPNTEAFFGQGTRLTVV.

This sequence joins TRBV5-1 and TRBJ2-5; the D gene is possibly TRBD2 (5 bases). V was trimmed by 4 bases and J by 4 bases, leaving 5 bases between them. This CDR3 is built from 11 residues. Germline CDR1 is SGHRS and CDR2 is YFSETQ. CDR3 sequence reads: CASSGRETQYF. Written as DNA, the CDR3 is TGCGCCAGCAGCGGGAGAGAGACCCAGTACTTC.

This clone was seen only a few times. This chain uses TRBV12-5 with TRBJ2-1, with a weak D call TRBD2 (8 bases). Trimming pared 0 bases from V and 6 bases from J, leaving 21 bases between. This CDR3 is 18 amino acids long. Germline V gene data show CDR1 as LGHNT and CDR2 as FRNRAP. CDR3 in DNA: TGTGCTAGTGGTTTGGTACGAGACGGGAGGGGGCCCAGCAATGAGCAGTTCTTC. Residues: CASGLVRDGRGPSNEQFF.

The CDR3 DNA reads as TGTGCCAGCACTGGACAGGGTGGCGAGCAGTACTTC. Amino acids: CASTGQGGEQYF. The chain has TRBV5-8 and TRBJ2-7, with 8 bases fitting TRBD1. The V segment lost 6 bases and the J segment 6 bases; nucleotides outside the gene matches: 5. The CDR3 runs 12 residues. Germline loops: CDR1 SGHTS, CDR2 YDEGEE. The variable domain in full, with the rest retrieved from reference TRBV5-8 and TRBJ2-7, is EAGVTQSPTHLIKTRGQQATLRCSPISGHTSVYWYQQALGLGLQFLLWYDEGEERNRGNFPPRFSGRQFPNYSSELNVNALELEDSALYLCASTGQGGEQYFGPGTRLTVT.

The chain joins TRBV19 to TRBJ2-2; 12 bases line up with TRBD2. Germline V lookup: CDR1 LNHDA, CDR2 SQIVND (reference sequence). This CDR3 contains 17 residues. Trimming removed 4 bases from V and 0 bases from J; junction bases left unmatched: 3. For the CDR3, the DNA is TGTGCCAGTAGTAGGACTAGCGGGACCACGAACACCGGGGAGCTGTTTTTT. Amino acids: CASSRTSGTTNTGELFF.

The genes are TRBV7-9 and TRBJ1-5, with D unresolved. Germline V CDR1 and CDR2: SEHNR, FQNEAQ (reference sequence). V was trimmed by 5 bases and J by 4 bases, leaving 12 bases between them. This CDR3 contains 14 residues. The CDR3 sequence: CASSTPGENQPQHF. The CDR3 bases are TGTGCCAGCAGCACACCGGGAGAGAATCAGCCCCAGCATTTT.

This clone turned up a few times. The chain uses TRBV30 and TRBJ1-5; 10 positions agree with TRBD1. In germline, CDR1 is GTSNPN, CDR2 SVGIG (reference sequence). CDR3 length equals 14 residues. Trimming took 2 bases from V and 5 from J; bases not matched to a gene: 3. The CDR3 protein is CAWSSGTGDQPQHF. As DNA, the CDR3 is TGTGCCTGGAGTAGTGGGACAGGGGATCAGCCCCAGCATTTT.

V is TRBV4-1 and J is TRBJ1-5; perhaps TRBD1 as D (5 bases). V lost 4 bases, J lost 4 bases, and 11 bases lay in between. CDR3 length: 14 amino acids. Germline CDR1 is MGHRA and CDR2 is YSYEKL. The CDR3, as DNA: TGCGCCAGCAGCCCCGACAGAAGAAATCAGCCCCAGCATTTT. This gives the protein CASSPDRRNQPQHF.

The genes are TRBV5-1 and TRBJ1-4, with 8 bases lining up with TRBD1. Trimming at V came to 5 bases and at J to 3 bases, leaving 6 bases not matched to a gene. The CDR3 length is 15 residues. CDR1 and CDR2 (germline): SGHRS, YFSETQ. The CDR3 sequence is CASSVRQGPNEKLFF. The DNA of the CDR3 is TGCGCCAGCAGTGTCCGACAGGGGCCTAATGAAAAACTGTTTTTT.